The clone carrying this TCR beta chain was seen a handful of times. The antigen is undetermined. Germline and genes here are mouse. The CDR3 end falls 1 residue outside the read, so it is completed with the germline J gene. Stated time point: mouse harvest day 14 after allogeneic transplant. Each mouse received 10^7 T-cell-depleted marrow cells plus 10^6 splenic CD5+ T cells by tail vein. The sample belongs to a study of tissue T cells after allogeneic stem cell transplantation. J was trimmed by 3 bases and V by 1 base; bases with no gene match: 5. Germline V CDR1 and CDR2: NNHDY, SYVADS. The CDR3 sequence is 16 residues long. Findings of the study overall: In patients and mice, blood and spleen missed much of tissue repertoire. Across patients, clones rarely overlapped, yet motif clusters were shared tissue-specifically. Sampling depth was limited, and the cohort was small and clinically varied. Anatomically similar tissues had similar TCR repertoires within each patient.

The table came from immunoSEQ multiplex PCR; TCRdb's copy has only in-frame clones and leaves some out. The sample comprises around 3,000 clones, around two fifths of which are singletons, and roughly 25% rests with the top ten. The clonotype comes from a female BALB/c mouse given C57BL/6 T cells with graft-versus-host disease after an allogeneic hematopoietic cell transplant. V gene TRBV13-3 combines with J gene TRBJ2-1, with 9 nucleotides matching TRBD2. The sequencing sample was made of gut tissue. CDR3 DNA, as far as it was read: TGTGCCAGCAGTGATTGGGGGGGCGCTCCCTATGCTGAGCAGTTC. Encoded protein: CASSDWGGAPYAEQF. The entire CDR3 protein is CASSDWGGAPYAEQFF.